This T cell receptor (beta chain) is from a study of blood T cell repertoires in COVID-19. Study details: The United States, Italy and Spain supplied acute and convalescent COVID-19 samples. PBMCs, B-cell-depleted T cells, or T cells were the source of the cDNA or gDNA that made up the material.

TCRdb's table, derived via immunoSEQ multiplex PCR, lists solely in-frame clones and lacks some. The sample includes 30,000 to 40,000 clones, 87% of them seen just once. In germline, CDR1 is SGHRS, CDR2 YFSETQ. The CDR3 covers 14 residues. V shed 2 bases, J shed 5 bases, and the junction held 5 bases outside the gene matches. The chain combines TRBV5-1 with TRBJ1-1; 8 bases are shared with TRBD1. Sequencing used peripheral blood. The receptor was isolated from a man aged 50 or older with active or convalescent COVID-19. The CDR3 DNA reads TGCGCCAGCAGCTTCCCACAGGGGGATACTGAAGCTTTCTTT. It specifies CASSFPQGDTEAFF.